This TCR beta chain derives from a study of PD-1 blockade in classical Hodgkin lymphoma. Clones were read by immunoSEQ multiplex PCR, and TCRdb kept only the in-frame ones, dropping some. The sample contains approximately 160,000 clones, about 78% of which appear only once. Every one of the patients relapsed after autologous stem cell transplantation (brentuximab vedotin exposure was variable). Best responses were complete response, partial response or progressive disease. There are 16 residues in the CDR3. Germline V CDR1 and CDR2: SQVTM, ANQGSEA. Regarding this clone: Compared with germline, one end of the junction differs, possibly owing to a read error.

The rearrangement joins TRBV29-1 to TRBJ1-1; 7 nucleotides line up with TRBD1. The sequenced sample was peripheral blood mononuclear cells (PBMCs), obtained before the second cycle of nivolumab. This receptor was taken from a human donor with classical Hodgkin lymphoma. The CDR3 nucleotides are TGCAGCGTTGTCATTCTGGGGGACAGACTGAACACTGAAACTTTCTTT. It specifies CSVVILGDRLNTETFF.